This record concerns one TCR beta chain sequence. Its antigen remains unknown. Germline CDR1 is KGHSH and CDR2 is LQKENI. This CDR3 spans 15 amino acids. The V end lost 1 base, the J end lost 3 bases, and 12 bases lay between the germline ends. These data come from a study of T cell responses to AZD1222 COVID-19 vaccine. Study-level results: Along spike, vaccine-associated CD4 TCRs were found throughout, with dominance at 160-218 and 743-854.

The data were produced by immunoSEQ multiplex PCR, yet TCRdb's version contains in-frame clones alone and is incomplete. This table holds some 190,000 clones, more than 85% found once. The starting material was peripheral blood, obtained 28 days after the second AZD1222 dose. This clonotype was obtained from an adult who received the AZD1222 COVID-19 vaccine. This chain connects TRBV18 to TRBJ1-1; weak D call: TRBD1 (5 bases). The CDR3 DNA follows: TGTGCCAGCTCACCACTCGGACAAAGGTACACTGAAGCTTTCTTT. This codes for CASSPLGQRYTEAFF.